In this sample, the clone carrying this TCR beta chain turned up once. The data are from a study of blood T cell repertoires in COVID-19. Across the study: Samples taken during acute and convalescent COVID-19 were collected in the United States, Italy and Spain. The analysed material was cDNA or gDNA that came from T cells, B-cell-depleted T cells, or PBMCs.

The CDR3 length is 16 residues. Germline V gene lookup returns CDR1 LGHDT and CDR2 YNNKEL (reference sequence). V was trimmed by 0 bases and J by 4 bases, leaving 13 bases between them. The data were produced by immunoSEQ multiplex PCR, yet TCRdb's version contains in-frame clones alone and is incomplete. The sample lists roughly 240,000 clones, more than 70% seen once, with 5% to 6% in the top ten. Sequencing was done on a sample of peripheral blood. The sequence derives from a woman of 80 years or more with COVID-19, enrolled during active disease. The chain has TRBV3-1 (or the pseudogene TRBV3-2) and TRBJ2-1, with D tentatively TRBD2 (6 bases). CDR3 nucleotides: TGTGCCAGCAGCCAAGATGGGGGACTTCTATACAATGAGCAGTTCTTC. Its translation is CASSQDGGLLYNEQFF.